This TCR beta chain was sequenced for a study of blood T cell repertoires in COVID-19. Study-level background: Some COVID-19 samples were acute and others convalescent; all came from the United States, Italy and Spain. From T cells, B-cell-depleted T cells, or PBMCs came the material, which was cDNA or gDNA.

Under the authors' procedure: Estimation of nucleated cell counts relied on the amplification of reference gene primers. Assay: immunoSEQ multiplex PCR; the TCRdb copy retains only in-frame clones and omits some. That table is the source of V, J and clone size, and D and trimming were worked out from the DNA. Of some 190,000 clones listed, roughly 79% are singletons. CDR1 MNHEY and CDR2 SVGAGI come from the germline V gene. Trimming at V came to 6 bases and at J to 5 bases, leaving 6 bases not matched to a gene. The CDR3 covers 13 residues. Enrollment of patients from Seattle took place during active infection, with longitudinal follow-up.

The chain has TRBV6-5 and TRBJ2-5; 7 bases line up with TRBD2. This TCR came from a woman between 40 and 55 years old with COVID-19, enrolled during active disease. The sample taken for sequencing was peripheral blood. CDR3 residues: CASSQVGGETQYF. The DNA for the CDR3 is TGTGCCAGCAGCCAGGTGGGAGGGGAGACCCAGTACTTC.